This TCR beta chain emerged from a study of blood T cell repertoires in COVID-19. About the study: The United States, Italy and Spain provided the acute and convalescent COVID-19 samples. Nucleic acid was either cDNA or gDNA, and it came from T cells, B-cell-depleted T cells, or PBMCs.

In the authors' methods: Scientists estimated how many nucleated cells there were by amplifying reference gene primers. Generated by immunoSEQ multiplex PCR, the TCRdb table keeps only in-frame clones and is missing some. Clone size and V and J calls were adopted from that table, with D and trimming inferred from the DNA. This table has around 220,000 clones, approximately 90% appearing once. The sample comprised peripheral blood. The TCR was taken from a woman in her 40s who had recovered from COVID-19.

CDR3: CASSLLRGSNTGELFF. The CDR3 nucleotides read TGTGCCAGCAGCTTGTTGCGGGGGTCGAACACCGGGGAGCTGTTTTTT. The chain employs TRBV5-4 and TRBJ2-2, with 7 positions matching TRBD2. The V gene's germline CDR1 is SGHNT and CDR2 YYREEE (reference sequence). The CDR3 consists of 16 residues. V shed 1 base and J 0 bases; nucleotides not matched to a gene: 3.